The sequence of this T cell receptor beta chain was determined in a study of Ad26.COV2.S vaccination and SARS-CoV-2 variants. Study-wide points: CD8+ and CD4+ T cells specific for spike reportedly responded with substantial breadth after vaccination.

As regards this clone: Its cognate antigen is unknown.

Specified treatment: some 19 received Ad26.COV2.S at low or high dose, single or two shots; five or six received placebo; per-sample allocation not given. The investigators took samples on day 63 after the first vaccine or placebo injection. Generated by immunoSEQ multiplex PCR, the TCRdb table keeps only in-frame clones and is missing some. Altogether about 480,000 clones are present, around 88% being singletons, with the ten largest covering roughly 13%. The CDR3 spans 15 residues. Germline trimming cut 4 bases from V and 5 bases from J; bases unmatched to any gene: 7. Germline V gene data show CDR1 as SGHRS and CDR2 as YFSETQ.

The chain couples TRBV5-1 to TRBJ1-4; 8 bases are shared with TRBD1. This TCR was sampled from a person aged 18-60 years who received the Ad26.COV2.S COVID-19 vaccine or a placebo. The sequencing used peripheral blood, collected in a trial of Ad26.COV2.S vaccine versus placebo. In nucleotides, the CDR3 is TGCGCCAGCAGCCCCGGACAGGGAGACAATGAAAAACTGTTTTTT. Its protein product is CASSPGQGDNEKLFF.